These 31 T cell receptor beta chains came from one sample sequenced in a study of T-cell memory formation after mild COVID-19. TCRdb called the 5' RACE reads again in MiXCR, with one record for every CDR3 protein. The data hold 150,000 to 200,000 distinct CDR3 sequences, with about 21% observed a single time. What was sequenced was PBMCs or a T cell subset sorted from them (not recorded which). Receptors originate from an adult woman who had mild COVID-19 (a few samples of this study predate the infection). Cell type and time point are not known.

V and J are TRBV5-1 and TRBJ2-6, with 10 bases fitting TRBD1. The CDR3 runs 19 residues. Trimming removed 4 bases from V and 0 bases from J; junction bases left unmatched: 10. Germline-derived CDR1 and CDR2 are SGHRS and YFSETQ. The DNA of the CDR3 is TGCGCCAGCAGCGCGTTGGCCGGGACAGGGGACTCTGGGGCCAACGTCCTGACTTTC. Its protein product is CASSALAGTGDSGANVLTF.

V and J are TRBV12-3 or TRBV12-4 and TRBJ1-3; D gene unclear. This CDR3 is 12 amino acids long. Trimming shortened V by 6 bases and J by 0 bases, and 3 bases separated the two germline ends. CDR3 loop: CASRGSGNTIYF. In nucleotides, the CDR3 is TGTGCCAGCAGGGGCTCTGGAAACACCATATATTTT.

This clonotype was seen at least ten times. For the CDR3, the DNA is TGTGCCAGCAGTCCTACAGGGAACGAGCAGTTCTTC. The encoded protein is CASSPTGNEQFF. The rearrangement links TRBV7-6 to TRBJ2-1, with D maybe TRBD1 (6 bases). V lost 6 bases, J lost 10 bases, and 13 bases lay in between. The CDR3 length is 12 residues. Germline V gives CDR1 SGHVS, CDR2 FNYEAQ.

The CDR3 coding sequence is TGCGCCAGCAGCCAAGACCGACCAACTGAAGCTTTCTTT. As protein: CASSQDRPTEAFF. The rearrangement links TRBV4-1 to TRBJ1-1; D not certain. The V gene lost 0 bases and the J gene lost 5 bases, with 7 bases spanning the gap. The V gene's germline CDR1 is MGHRA and CDR2 YSYEKL. The length of the CDR3 is 13 residues.

The rearrangement links TRBV29-1 to TRBJ2-7; 9 bases map to TRBD2. V dropped 6 bases and J dropped 1; count of bases not matched to a gene: 13. The CDR3 has 16 amino acids. Germline V gives CDR1 SQVTM, CDR2 ANQGSEA. CDR3 in amino acids: CSVITGERGESYEQYF. CDR3 coding DNA: TGCAGCGTCATTACCGGGGAGCGGGGGGAATCCTACGAGCAGTACTTC.

The chain carries TRBV6-5 and TRBJ2-1, with unresolved D. The CDR3 covers 13 residues. Between the trimmed V and J ends, which lost 2 bases and 5 bases, there was a span of 7 bases. Germline V gene lookup returns CDR1 MNHEY and CDR2 SVGAGI. The CDR3 DNA follows: TGTGCCAGCAGTTACCAGTTCGACAATGAGCAGTTCTTC. As protein: CASSYQFDNEQFF.

The sample holds many counts of this clonotype. The chain combines TRBV6-5 with TRBJ2-1, with D possibly matching TRBD2 (6 bases). The germline V gene has CDR1 MNHEY and CDR2 SVGAGI. The V gene lost 5 bases and the J gene lost 9 bases, with 14 bases spanning the gap. The CDR3 has 13 residues. This chain's CDR3 is CASSLPGLFEQFF. DNA of the CDR3: TGTGCCAGCAGTCTTCCGGGACTTTTTGAGCAGTTCTTC.

The V call is TRBV29-1, the J call TRBJ2-3; TRBD1 is a possible D gene (6 bases). CDR1 and CDR2 (germline): SQVTM, ANQGSEA. The CDR3 runs to 14 residues. V lost 3 bases and J lost 1, with 11 bases in between. CDR3 coding DNA: TGCAGCGTTGAGGGGGCAGCGGGCACAGATACGCAGTATTTT. It codes for CSVEGAAGTDTQYF.

The chain couples TRBV23-1 to TRBJ1-1; the D is unclear. TRBV23-1 belongs to the ORF category, with a function that is uncertain. V was trimmed by 7 bases and J by 1 base, leaving 19 bases between them. This CDR3 spans 16 amino acids. The CDR3 here is CASTLGPLEPNTEAFF. The CDR3 DNA sequence: TGCGCCAGCACCCTAGGACCGCTAGAACCGAACACTGAAGCTTTCTTT.

The chain combines TRBV12-3 or TRBV12-4 with TRBJ2-2, with D hard to call. V lost 4 bases and J 4 bases, leaving 10 bases between the germline ends. The CDR3 runs 14 residues. CDR3 DNA sequence: TGTGCCAGCAGTTATTCAATCGCCACCGGGGAGCTGTTTTTT. Amino acids: CASSYSIATGELFF.

This clonotype was detected many times. The J gene is TRBJ2-7, the V gene TRBV12-3 or TRBV12-4; 8 bases line up with TRBD1. The CDR3 contains 14 residues. V shed 6 bases, J shed 1 base, and the junction held 5 bases outside the gene matches. The CDR3 DNA reads TGTGCCAGCAGCCTGCAGGGGGCTTCCTACGAGCAGTACTTC. Protein: CASSLQGASYEQYF.

The CDR3 DNA is TGTGCCAGCAGTTACAGTATCCCACCTAACTACGAGCAGTACTTC. Amino acids: CASSYSIPPNYEQYF. The rearrangement joins TRBV6-5 to TRBJ2-7; D uncertain. The germline gives CDR1 MNHEY, CDR2 SVGAGI. V shed 2 bases and J shed 3 bases, with 14 bases lying between them. This CDR3 has 15 residues.

The rearrangement joins TRBV6-5 to TRBJ1-4, with TRBD1 as a possible D gene (6 bases). Germline loops: CDR1 MNHEY, CDR2 SVGAGI. The length of the CDR3 is 15 residues. V was shortened by 3 bases and J by 7 bases, with 15 bases between the two germline ends. The CDR3 DNA sequence: TGTGCCAGCAGTTATGAGGAGGGGGTGGTTGAAAAACTGTTTTTT. This sequence encodes CASSYEEGVVEKLFF.

This chain joins TRBV29-1 and TRBJ1-1; D is uncertain. V was trimmed by 3 bases and J by 4 bases, leaving 9 bases between them. CDR3 length: 12 residues. Germline CDR1 is SQVTM and CDR2 is ANQGSEA. The CDR3 DNA follows: TGCAGCGTTGATTTCGGTAGCACTGAAGCTTTCTTT. Translation: CSVDFGSTEAFF.

The rearrangement joins TRBV10-3 to TRBJ1-2; D remains ambiguous. The germline CDR1 and CDR2 sequences are ENHRY and SYGVKD. This CDR3 comprises 15 residues. V lost 6 bases and J lost 0, with 14 bases in between. The CDR3 DNA follows: TGTGCCATCAGAAGCCTCCACCAATCTAACTATGGCTACACCTTC. This gives the protein CAIRSLHQSNYGYTF.

A few counts support this clonotype. CDR3 amino acids: CAWSKLDEQYF. The CDR3 region has the DNA TGTGCCTGGAGTAAGTTGGACGAGCAGTACTTC. This chain links TRBV30 with TRBJ2-7; the D is unclear. V was shortened by 2 bases and J by 5 bases, with 7 bases between the two germline ends. CDR3 length: 11 residues. Germline V gene sequence: CDR1 GTSNPN, CDR2 SVGIG (reference sequence).

V is TRBV9 and J is TRBJ2-5, with 7 bases that match TRBD1. The ends lost 4 bases at V and 5 bases at J; junction bases unmatched: 8. The CDR3 has 14 amino acids. CDR1 and CDR2 from the germline V gene are SGDLS and YYNGEE. CDR3 coding DNA: TGTGCCAGCAGCACTACAGGGGTGCTGGAGACCCAGTACTTC. Protein: CASSTTGVLETQYF.

The V call is TRBV11-2, the J call TRBJ1-2; no firm D call. V was cut by 1 base and J by 8 bases, with 14 bases left in between. Germline loops: CDR1 SGHAT, CDR2 FQNNGV. This CDR3 comprises 14 residues. CDR3 residues: CASSLGADRRGYTF. DNA for the CDR3: TGTGCCAGCAGCTTAGGAGCGGACCGGCGGGGCTACACCTTC.

Ten or more counts support this clonotype. J is TRBJ2-1 and V is TRBV5-1, with D unresolved. Germline V gene data show CDR1 as SGHRS and CDR2 as YFSETQ. Trimming removed 5 bases at V and 6 bases at J, with 6 bases between. The CDR3 covers 11 residues. Here the CDR3 reads CASRGSNEQFF. The CDR3 DNA is TGCGCCAGCAGGGGAAGCAATGAGCAGTTCTTC.

A single count supports this clonotype. In nucleotides, the CDR3 is TGTGCCAGCAGCGGGGGGGGACTAGACCAAGAGACCCAGTACTTC. Residues: CASSGGGLDQETQYF. The V gene is TRBV12-3 or TRBV12-4, the J gene TRBJ2-5; TRBD2 matches 8 bases. This CDR3 comprises 15 residues. V was pared by 6 bases and J by 0 bases, with 6 bases of the junction left unmatched.

This clonotype has only a few counts. The rearrangement joins TRBV2 to TRBJ1-5; 11 bases line up with TRBD1. CDR1 and CDR2 (germline): SNHLY, FYNNEI. The CDR3 loop spans 16 amino acids. The V gene end was trimmed by 6 bases and the J gene end by 6 bases; junction bases not matched to a gene: 10. The CDR3 DNA reads as TGTGCCAGCAGCCGGACAGGGGGCTCGAGCGGTCAGCCCCAGCATTTT. It is translated as CASSRTGGSSGQPQHF.

V gene TRBV7-9 combines with J gene TRBJ2-7; 10 bases line up with TRBD2. J gave up 7 bases and V 1 base, and 7 bases lay outside the gene matches. The CDR3 sequence is 15 residues long. CDR1 and CDR2 (germline): SEHNR, FQNEAQ (reference sequence). CDR3 coding DNA: TGTGCCAGCAGCTTAGAAGCGGGAGGGCCGGATGAGCAGTACTTC. Translated: CASSLEAGGPDEQYF.

The chain links TRBV12-3 or TRBV12-4 to TRBJ1-1; 7 bases agree with TRBD1. Losses at the gene ends were 6 bases for V and 0 bases for J; bases not matched to a gene: 4. The CDR3 is 14 amino acids. The DNA of the CDR3 is TGTGCCAGCAGATCGACAGGGATGAACACTGAAGCTTTCTTT. Translated: CASRSTGMNTEAFF.

This sequence joins TRBV13 and TRBJ2-1; D perhaps matches TRBD1 (6 bases). The V end was cut by 6 bases, the J end by 0 bases, with 15 bases between. The germline gives CDR1 PRHDT, CDR2 FYEKMQ (reference sequence). This CDR3 has 16 residues. The CDR3 is CASRSEGQSSYNEQFF. In nucleotides, the CDR3 is TGTGCCAGCAGATCCGAAGGACAGAGCTCCTACAATGAGCAGTTCTTC.

The chain combines TRBV5-1 with TRBJ1-2; D is perhaps TRBD1 (5 bases). With 8 bases removed from V and 8 bases from J, the gap between germline ends came to 19 bases. Germline-derived CDR1 and CDR2 are SGHRS and YFSETQ. This CDR3 comprises 13 residues. The CDR3 protein is CASGGLPAGGYTF. CDR3 sequence (DNA): TGCGCCAGTGGGGGACTTCCAGCGGGAGGCTACACCTTC.

The V call is TRBV5-5, the J call TRBJ2-2, with TRBD1 matching over 8 bases. CDR1 and CDR2 (germline): SGHKS, YYEKEE (reference sequence). The CDR3 is 17 residues long. V lost 0 bases and J lost 7; bases outside the gene matches: 11. The CDR3 nucleotides read TGTGCCAGCAGCTTGGCCTATAGGACAGGGTGGTACGGGGAGCTGTTTTTT. Translating it yields CASSLAYRTGWYGELFF.

A few counts support this clonotype. The rearrangement joins TRBV4-3 to TRBJ2-5; 14 bases line up with TRBD2. Germline CDR1 LGHNA, CDR2 YSLEER. V dropped 4 bases and J dropped 1; count of bases not matched to a gene: 8. The CDR3 contains 18 residues. Written as DNA, the CDR3 is TGCGCCAGCAGCCCTGGACTAGCGGGAGGAGCAGTCCAAGAGACCCAGTACTTC. Translating it yields CASSPGLAGGAVQETQYF.

This clonotype has only a few counts. The rearrangement links TRBV7-2 to TRBJ2-3; 10 bases are a match to TRBD2. Trimming at V came to 6 bases and at J to 6 bases, leaving 9 bases not matched to a gene. Germline V gives CDR1 SGHTA, CDR2 FQGNSA. The CDR3 consists of 15 residues. In nucleotides, the CDR3 is TGTGCCAGCAGTAGGACTAGCGGACCCCCGGATACGCAGTATTTT. Its protein product is CASSRTSGPPDTQYF.

The CDR3 protein is CASSHSETSYEQYF. The CDR3 DNA sequence: TGTGCCAGCAGCCATTCGGAGACCTCCTACGAGCAGTACTTC. The J gene is TRBJ2-7, the V gene TRBV7-6; D unclear. CDR3 length: 14 residues. Trimming pared 5 bases from V and 0 bases from J, leaving 11 bases between. Germline CDR1 and CDR2: SGHVS and FNYEAQ.

The rearrangement uses TRBV6-2 or TRBV6-3 and TRBJ2-1, with TRBD1 identical over 10 bases. CDR1 and CDR2 (germline): MNHEY, SVGEGT. This CDR3 is built from 14 residues. Unmatched junction bases numbered 9, after V lost 6 bases and J lost 10 bases. The CDR3 sequence: CASSPPGQGREQFF. The CDR3 coding sequence is TGTGCCAGCAGCCCGCCGGGACAGGGGAGGGAGCAGTTCTTC.

This clonotype was counted a few times. The rearrangement uses TRBV29-1 and TRBJ2-2, with TRBD1 matching 8 bases. V shed 8 bases, J shed 6 bases, and the junction held 8 bases outside the gene matches. Germline V gene lookup returns CDR1 SQVTM and CDR2 ANQGSEA. The CDR3 runs to 13 residues. DNA of the CDR3: TGCAGCAAGCTCTTACAGGGGGCCGGGGAGCTGTTTTTT. This codes for CSKLLQGAGELFF.